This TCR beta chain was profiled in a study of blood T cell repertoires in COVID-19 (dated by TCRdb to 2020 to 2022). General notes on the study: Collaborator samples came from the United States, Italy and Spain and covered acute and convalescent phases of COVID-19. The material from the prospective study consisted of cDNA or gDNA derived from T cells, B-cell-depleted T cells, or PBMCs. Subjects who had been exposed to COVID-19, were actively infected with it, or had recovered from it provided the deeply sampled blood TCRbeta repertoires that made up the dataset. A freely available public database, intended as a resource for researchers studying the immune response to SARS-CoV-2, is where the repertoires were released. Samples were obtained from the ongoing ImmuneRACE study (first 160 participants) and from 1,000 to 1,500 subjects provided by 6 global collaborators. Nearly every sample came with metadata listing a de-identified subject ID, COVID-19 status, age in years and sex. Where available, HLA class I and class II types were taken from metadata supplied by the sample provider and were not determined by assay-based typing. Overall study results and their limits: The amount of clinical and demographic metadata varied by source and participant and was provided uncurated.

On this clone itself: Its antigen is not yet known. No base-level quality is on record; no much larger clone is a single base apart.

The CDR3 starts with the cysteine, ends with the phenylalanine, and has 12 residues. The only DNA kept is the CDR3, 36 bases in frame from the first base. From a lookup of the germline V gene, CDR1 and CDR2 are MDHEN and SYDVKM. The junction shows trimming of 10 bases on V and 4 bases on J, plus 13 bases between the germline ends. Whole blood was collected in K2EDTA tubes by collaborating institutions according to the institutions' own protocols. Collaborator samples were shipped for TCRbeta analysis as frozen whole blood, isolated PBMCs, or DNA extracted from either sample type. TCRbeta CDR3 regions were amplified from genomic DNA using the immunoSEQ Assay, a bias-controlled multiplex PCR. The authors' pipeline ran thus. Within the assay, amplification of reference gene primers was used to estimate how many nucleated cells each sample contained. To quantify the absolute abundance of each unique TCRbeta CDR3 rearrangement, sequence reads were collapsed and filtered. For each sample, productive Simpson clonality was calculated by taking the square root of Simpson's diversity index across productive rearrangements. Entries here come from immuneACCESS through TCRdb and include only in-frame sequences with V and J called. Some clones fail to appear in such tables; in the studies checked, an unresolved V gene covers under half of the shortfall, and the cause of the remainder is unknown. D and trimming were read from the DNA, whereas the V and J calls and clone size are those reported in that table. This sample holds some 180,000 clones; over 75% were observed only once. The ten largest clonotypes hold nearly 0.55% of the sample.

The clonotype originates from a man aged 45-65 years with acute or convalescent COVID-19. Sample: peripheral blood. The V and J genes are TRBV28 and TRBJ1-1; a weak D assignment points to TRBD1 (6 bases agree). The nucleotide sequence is TGTGCCACCTCGGACAGTCCCACTGAAGCTTTCTTT. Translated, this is CATSDSPTEAFF.